The clone carrying this T cell receptor beta chain was counted many times. The data were produced by immunoSEQ multiplex PCR, yet TCRdb's version contains in-frame clones alone and is incomplete. The repertoire holds 150,000 to 200,000 clones, with 70% to 90% as singletons. This specimen comes from a study of blood T cell repertoires in COVID-19. The CDR3 extends over 15 amino acids. Germline CDR1 SNHLY, CDR2 FYNNEI. V shed 6 bases and J shed 2 bases, with 14 bases lying between them. The receptor comes from a man aged 18-30 years who had recovered from COVID-19. The chain joins TRBV2 to TRBJ2-1; weak D call: TRBD1 (6 bases). Sequenced: peripheral blood. The CDR3 sequence: CASSIQGTPYNEQFF. The CDR3 DNA sequence: TGTGCCAGCAGCATTCAAGGGACACCCTACAATGAGCAGTTCTTC. Filled out from reference TRBV2 and TRBJ2-1, the complete variable domain reads EPEVTQTPSHQVTQMGQEVILRCVPISNHLYFYWYRQILGQKVEFLVSFYNNEISEKSEIFDDQFSVERPDGSNFTLKIRSTKLEDSAMYFCASSIQGTPYNEQFFGPGTRLTVL.